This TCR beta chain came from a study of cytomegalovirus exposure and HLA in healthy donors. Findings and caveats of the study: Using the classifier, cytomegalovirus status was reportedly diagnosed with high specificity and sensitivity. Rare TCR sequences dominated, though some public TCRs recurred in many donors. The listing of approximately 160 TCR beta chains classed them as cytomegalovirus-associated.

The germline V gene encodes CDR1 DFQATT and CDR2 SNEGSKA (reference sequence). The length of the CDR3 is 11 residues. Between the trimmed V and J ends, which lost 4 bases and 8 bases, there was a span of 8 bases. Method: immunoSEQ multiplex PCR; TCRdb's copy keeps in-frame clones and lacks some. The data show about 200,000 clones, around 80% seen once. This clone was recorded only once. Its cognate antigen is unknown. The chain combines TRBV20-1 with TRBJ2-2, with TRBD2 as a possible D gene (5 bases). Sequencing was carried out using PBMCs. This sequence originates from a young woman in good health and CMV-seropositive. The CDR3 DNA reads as TGCAGTGCTATTCGGAGGGGGGAGCTGTTTTTT. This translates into CSAIRRGELFF.